This T cell receptor (beta chain) was recovered during a study of Graves' ophthalmopathy and Graves' hyperthyroidism. All donors with ophthalmopathy were recorded as having moderate-to-severe activity, CAS ≥3, NOSPECS ≥4 and a duration under 3 months. As diagnostic evidence, clinical symptoms, serum thyroxine, TRAb, thyroid ultrasound and orbital computed tomography were relied upon. The PBMC fraction was derived from about 10 ml of fresh peripheral blood. Transcripts of RNA were the source for amplifying TCR beta CDR3 regions. The authors performed first-round RT-PCR with HTBI primers and then a second-round multiplex PCR. TCRdb analysed the multiplex PCR reads with MiXCR anew, one entry per CDR3 protein. Here the sample spans roughly 700,000 distinct CDR3 sequences, roughly 40% being singletons. Study-level points and caveats: The majority of expanded thyroid clonotypes above 0.001 frequency also occurred in blood.

This clonotype turned up a few times. The antigen remains unidentified. The clonotype comes from an adult man with Graves' ophthalmopathy. Sequences were obtained from peripheral blood.

The CDR3 DNA is TGCAGTGCTGGAGGGACGACTTTAGGGGAGACCCAGTACTTC. Its protein is CSAGGTTLGETQYF. V gene TRBV20-1 combines with J gene TRBJ2-5; D is possibly TRBD2 (6 bases). This CDR3 region has 14 residues. Germline-derived CDR1 and CDR2 are DFQATT and SNEGSKA (reference sequence). V was pared by 5 bases and J by 5 bases, with 18 bases between.